The T cell receptor beta chain under discussion was sequenced for a study of blood T cell repertoires in COVID-19. Germline CDR1 and CDR2: SEHNR and FQNEAQ (reference sequence). With V trimmed by 4 bases and J by 3 bases, 4 bases remained unmatched. CDR3 length equals 15 residues. Profiled with immunoSEQ multiplex PCR; TCRdb holds only in-frame clones, not every one. The table records 400,000 to 500,000 clones, around 86% of them present only once. This chain joins TRBV7-9 and TRBJ1-1; 11 nucleotides line up with TRBD1. The sequencing sample was made of peripheral blood. The receptor was isolated from a woman in her 30s with active or convalescent COVID-19. The CDR3 nucleotides read TGTGCCAGCAGCTCCCGGGACAGGGGGGACACTGAAGCTTTCTTT. Its translation: CASSSRDRGDTEAFF.